Reported below is one T cell receptor beta chain. Clones were read by immunoSEQ multiplex PCR, and TCRdb kept only the in-frame ones, dropping some. This sample has about 210,000 clones, with less than 90% found just once. The data derive from a study of blood T cell repertoires in COVID-19. Study-wide background: COVID-19 samples collected from the United States, Italy and Spain covered acute and convalescent phases. From T cells, B-cell-depleted T cells, or PBMCs came the material, which was cDNA or gDNA.

CDR1 is MNHEY, CDR2 SVGEGT, per germline. V was shortened by 4 bases and J by 9 bases, with 7 bases between the two germline ends. The CDR3 spans 12 residues. The chain uses TRBV6-2 or TRBV6-3 and TRBJ1-6; no definite D call. This TCR was sampled from a woman aged 25 to 39 who had been exposed to COVID-19. Sequenced sample: PBMCs or T cells enriched from blood (not recorded which). The CDR3: CASSLDTSPLHF. The CDR3 nucleotides read TGTGCCAGCAGTTTAGACACTTCACCCCTCCACTTT.